The 21 T cell receptor beta chains below all came from one sample that was sequenced in a study of shared clonotypes between healthy human individuals. Assay: immunoSEQ multiplex PCR; the TCRdb copy retains only in-frame clones and omits some. The sample records 850,000 to 1,100,000 clones, 70% to 85% being singletons. What was sequenced was memory CD4+ T cells from PBMCs. Subset specified: CD45RA-negative fraction. All receptors derive from a man between 18 and 35 years old in good health. Some clones in this sample may be carry-over from other donors' samples.

This clone was seen more than once but under ten times. The chain joins TRBV28 to TRBJ1-2; 8 bases line up with TRBD1. The CDR3 contains 14 residues. Trimming took 10 bases from V and 4 from J; bases not matched to a gene: 11. Germline values: CDR1 MDHEN, CDR2 SYDVKM. The DNA of the CDR3 is TGTGCCACTCCCACCCAGGGGGCGGGCTATGGCTACACCTTC. It yields the protein CATPTQGAGYGYTF.

This clone was seen only once. The chain joins TRBV6-5 to TRBJ2-7; D ambiguous. Germline V gives CDR1 MNHEY, CDR2 SVGAGI. The germline V and J ends were trimmed by 2 bases and 9 bases, with 8 bases remaining between them. The CDR3 extends over 11 amino acids. CDR3 sequence (DNA): TGTGCCAGCAGTTACCCCCCCCGGCAGTACTTC. It specifies CASSYPPRQYF.

Note on this clone: Other DNA sequences from this sample encode an identical CDR3 as well. The chain recombines TRBV14 with TRBJ2-5, with D perhaps being TRBD1 or TRBD2 (5 bases each). Trimming shortened V by 1 base and J by 5 bases, and 5 bases separated the two germline ends. CDR3 size: 12 residues. Germline CDR1 SGHDN, CDR2 FVKESK. CDR3 in DNA: TGTGCCAGCAGCCAAGGGGGGGAGACCCAGTACTTC. Translation gives CASSQGGETQYF.

To note about this clone: With a much larger clone just one base away, this may be a read error. The chain is built from TRBV6-6 and TRBJ1-5; D is possibly TRBD1 (6 bases). Trimming took 4 bases from V and 7 from J, leaving 11 bases between them. The CDR3 sequence is 13 residues long. Germline assignment: CDR1 MNHNY and CDR2 SVGAGI (reference sequence). The CDR3: CASSFQGRQPQHF. The CDR3 DNA sequence: TGTGCCAGCAGTTTTCAGGGGAGGCAGCCCCAGCATTTT.

The V gene is TRBV18, the J gene TRBJ1-5, with a possible D match to TRBD1 (5 bases). CDR3 size: 17 residues. V lost 5 bases and J 1 base, leaving 18 bases between the germline ends. CDR1 is KGHSH and CDR2 is LQKENI in the germline V gene. For the CDR3, the DNA is TGTGCCAGCTCATCAGACGCGGCTAGGGGAAGCAATCAGCCCCAGCATTTT. This encodes CASSSDAARGSNQPQHF.

This chain connects TRBV7-3 to TRBJ2-7; 10 bases line up with TRBD1. Germline V gene lookup returns CDR1 SGHTA and CDR2 FQGTGA. CDR3 length equals 15 residues. After removal of 5 bases from V and 2 bases from J, the junction contained 6 bases not matched to a gene. The CDR3 is CASSRDRGPTYEQYF. The CDR3 DNA sequence: TGTGCCAGCAGCCGAGACAGGGGGCCCACCTACGAGCAGTACTTC.

The rearrangement uses TRBV7-7 and TRBJ2-1; 10 nucleotides agree with TRBD2. The CDR3 is 19 amino acids. The germline CDR1 and CDR2 sequences are SSHAT and FNYEAQ (reference sequence). Unmatched junction bases numbered 17, after V lost 1 base and J lost 8 bases. CDR3 nucleotide sequence: TGTGCCAGCAGCTTAGGATCGCATAGCGGGAGGACCTATTCCCATGAGCAGTTCTTC. Translated: CASSLGSHSGRTYSHEQFF.

On this clone itself: This same CDR3 is encoded by further DNA sequences in the sample. The chain carries TRBV18 and TRBJ2-7; 11 nucleotides align to TRBD1. From germline, CDR1 is KGHSH and CDR2 LQKENI. The CDR3 spans 16 residues. J was trimmed by 7 bases and V by 0 bases; bases with no gene match: 8. The CDR3 sequence: CASSPPPGQGAREQYF. The DNA of the CDR3 is TGTGCCAGCTCACCACCCCCAGGACAGGGGGCGCGGGAGCAGTACTTC.

The V call is TRBV7-8, the J call TRBJ2-3, with TRBD2 identical over 8 bases. The germline gives CDR1 SGHVS, CDR2 FQNEAQ. After removal of 5 bases from V and 8 bases from J, the junction contained 15 bases not matched to a gene. The CDR3 totals 16 residues. CDR3 region: CASSLTSGTRRVTQYF. The CDR3 nucleotides read TGTGCCAGCAGCCTAACTAGCGGCACCCGGAGGGTTACGCAGTATTTT.

In its sample, this clone was seen many times. This chain links TRBV6-9 with TRBJ1-4, with D unresolved. The V gene lost 0 bases and the J gene lost 0 bases, with 5 bases spanning the gap. Germline V CDR1 and CDR2: MNHGY, SVAAGI. The length of the CDR3 is 15 residues. Written as DNA, the CDR3 is TGTGCCAGCAGTTATTCCGGGCCAACTAATGAAAAACTGTTTTTT. Its protein is CASSYSGPTNEKLFF.

Comments on this clone: Without the conserved terminal phenylalanine or tryptophan, this CDR3 likely stems from a read error. The DNA is omitted, as the CDR3 cannot be located on it reliably, and the CDR3 follows TCRdb's listing. V is TRBV28 and J is TRBJ1-2; no DNA check was done on the table's D call, TRBD1. CDR1 and CDR2 from the germline V gene are MDHEN and SYDVKM. Including both end residues, the CDR3 is 12 amino acids long. The CDR3: CASSPGQAKVYL.

This clone was observed a single time. This chain joins TRBV18 and TRBJ2-5; no clear D. This CDR3 comprises 18 residues. The germline V gene has CDR1 KGHSH and CDR2 LQKENI. The V gene lost 4 bases and the J gene lost 2 bases, with 23 bases spanning the gap. The CDR3 DNA follows: TGTGCCAGCTCACTAAACCATCCGGGTCAGGCGAGTCAAGAGACCCAGTACTTC. It yields the protein CASSLNHPGQASQETQYF.

V gene TRBV5-1 combines with J gene TRBJ2-3, with D possibly TRBD2 on 7 matching bases. V was cut by 6 bases and J by 5 bases, with 16 bases left in between. This CDR3 has 14 residues. From germline, CDR1 is SGHRS and CDR2 YFSETQ. CDR3 sequence (DNA): TGCGCCAGCAACGGCGGGGGCGCGGAAGATACGCAGTATTTT. This codes for CASNGGGAEDTQYF.

This clone was seen just once. Sequence at one end of the junction differs from germline and may be a read error. The chain combines TRBV11-3 with TRBJ2-7; D uncertain. Germline V CDR1 and CDR2: SGHNT, YENEEA. The CDR3 has 15 amino acids. CDR3 sequence (DNA): TGTGCCAGCAGCTTAGATTATTCTATCTCCTACGAGCAGTATTTC. It codes for CASSLDYSISYEQYF.

The CDR3 DNA sequence: TGCGCCAGCAGCTTGGCCGGCCCTGGACAGGGGCCCTACAATGAGCAGTTCTTC. This codes for CASSLAGPGQGPYNEQFF. This chain links TRBV5-1 with TRBJ2-1, with 9 bases fitting TRBD1. CDR3 length: 18 amino acids. The V and J ends lost 0 bases and 2 bases, in that order; junction bases with no gene match: 9. From germline, CDR1 is SGHRS and CDR2 YFSETQ.

The CDR3: CASSRTGSGRSSYEQYF. The CDR3 bases are TGTGCCAGCAGTCGAACGGGTAGCGGGAGGAGCTCCTACGAGCAGTACTTC. This chain joins TRBV2 and TRBJ2-7; 10 bases line up with TRBD2. The trim removed 5 bases at V and 0 bases at J, leaving 10 bases unmatched. The length of the CDR3 is 17 residues. The germline V gene encodes CDR1 SNHLY and CDR2 FYNNEI.

The chain uses TRBV28 and TRBJ1-2; no clear D gene. The CDR3 is made up of 13 amino acids. V lost 5 bases, J lost 8 bases, and 15 bases lay in between. Germline-derived CDR1 and CDR2 are MDHEN and SYDVKM. The CDR3 DNA reads TGTGCCAGCAGTCGGATCCTCTCTTCCGGCTACACCTTC. Its translation is CASSRILSSGYTF.

The chain couples TRBV7-9 to TRBJ1-4; D call uncertain. Between the trimmed V and J ends, which lost 1 base and 2 bases, there was a span of 5 bases. Germline V gene sequence: CDR1 SEHNR, CDR2 FQNEAQ (reference sequence). This CDR3 contains 14 residues. The CDR3 region has the DNA TGTGCCAGCAGCTTAGTAGGTACTAATGAAAAACTGTTTTTT. Amino acid sequence: CASSLVGTNEKLFF.

The V and J genes are TRBV6-1 and TRBJ2-3; TRBD1 agrees at 8 bases. Per the germline V gene, CDR1 is MNHNS and CDR2 is SASEGT. V shed 3 bases, J shed 0 bases, and the junction held 5 bases outside the gene matches. This CDR3 comprises 16 residues. The DNA of the CDR3 is TGTGCCAGCAGTGAGGCAGGGGGCGCCAGCACAGATACGCAGTATTTT. Amino acids: CASSEAGGASTDTQYF.

J is TRBJ2-3 and V is TRBV7-8; D may be TRBD2 (5 bases). The V and J ends lost 0 bases and 6 bases respectively, with 7 bases between them. The CDR3 loop spans 13 amino acids. Germline CDR1 reads SGHVS; CDR2 reads FQNEAQ. CDR3 amino acids: CASSLAGVDTQYF. DNA for the CDR3: TGTGCCAGCAGCTTAGCCGGGGTCGATACGCAGTATTTT.

The V call is TRBV7-9, the J call TRBJ2-1; 9 bases are a match to TRBD2. J gave up 5 bases and V 8 bases, and 7 bases lay outside the gene matches. CDR1 and CDR2 from the germline V gene are SEHNR and FQNEAQ (reference sequence). The CDR3 runs 14 residues. CDR3 nucleotide sequence: TGTGCCAGCTCGAGTAGCGGGAGCCACAATGAGCAGTTCTTC. Translating gives CASSSSGSHNEQFF.